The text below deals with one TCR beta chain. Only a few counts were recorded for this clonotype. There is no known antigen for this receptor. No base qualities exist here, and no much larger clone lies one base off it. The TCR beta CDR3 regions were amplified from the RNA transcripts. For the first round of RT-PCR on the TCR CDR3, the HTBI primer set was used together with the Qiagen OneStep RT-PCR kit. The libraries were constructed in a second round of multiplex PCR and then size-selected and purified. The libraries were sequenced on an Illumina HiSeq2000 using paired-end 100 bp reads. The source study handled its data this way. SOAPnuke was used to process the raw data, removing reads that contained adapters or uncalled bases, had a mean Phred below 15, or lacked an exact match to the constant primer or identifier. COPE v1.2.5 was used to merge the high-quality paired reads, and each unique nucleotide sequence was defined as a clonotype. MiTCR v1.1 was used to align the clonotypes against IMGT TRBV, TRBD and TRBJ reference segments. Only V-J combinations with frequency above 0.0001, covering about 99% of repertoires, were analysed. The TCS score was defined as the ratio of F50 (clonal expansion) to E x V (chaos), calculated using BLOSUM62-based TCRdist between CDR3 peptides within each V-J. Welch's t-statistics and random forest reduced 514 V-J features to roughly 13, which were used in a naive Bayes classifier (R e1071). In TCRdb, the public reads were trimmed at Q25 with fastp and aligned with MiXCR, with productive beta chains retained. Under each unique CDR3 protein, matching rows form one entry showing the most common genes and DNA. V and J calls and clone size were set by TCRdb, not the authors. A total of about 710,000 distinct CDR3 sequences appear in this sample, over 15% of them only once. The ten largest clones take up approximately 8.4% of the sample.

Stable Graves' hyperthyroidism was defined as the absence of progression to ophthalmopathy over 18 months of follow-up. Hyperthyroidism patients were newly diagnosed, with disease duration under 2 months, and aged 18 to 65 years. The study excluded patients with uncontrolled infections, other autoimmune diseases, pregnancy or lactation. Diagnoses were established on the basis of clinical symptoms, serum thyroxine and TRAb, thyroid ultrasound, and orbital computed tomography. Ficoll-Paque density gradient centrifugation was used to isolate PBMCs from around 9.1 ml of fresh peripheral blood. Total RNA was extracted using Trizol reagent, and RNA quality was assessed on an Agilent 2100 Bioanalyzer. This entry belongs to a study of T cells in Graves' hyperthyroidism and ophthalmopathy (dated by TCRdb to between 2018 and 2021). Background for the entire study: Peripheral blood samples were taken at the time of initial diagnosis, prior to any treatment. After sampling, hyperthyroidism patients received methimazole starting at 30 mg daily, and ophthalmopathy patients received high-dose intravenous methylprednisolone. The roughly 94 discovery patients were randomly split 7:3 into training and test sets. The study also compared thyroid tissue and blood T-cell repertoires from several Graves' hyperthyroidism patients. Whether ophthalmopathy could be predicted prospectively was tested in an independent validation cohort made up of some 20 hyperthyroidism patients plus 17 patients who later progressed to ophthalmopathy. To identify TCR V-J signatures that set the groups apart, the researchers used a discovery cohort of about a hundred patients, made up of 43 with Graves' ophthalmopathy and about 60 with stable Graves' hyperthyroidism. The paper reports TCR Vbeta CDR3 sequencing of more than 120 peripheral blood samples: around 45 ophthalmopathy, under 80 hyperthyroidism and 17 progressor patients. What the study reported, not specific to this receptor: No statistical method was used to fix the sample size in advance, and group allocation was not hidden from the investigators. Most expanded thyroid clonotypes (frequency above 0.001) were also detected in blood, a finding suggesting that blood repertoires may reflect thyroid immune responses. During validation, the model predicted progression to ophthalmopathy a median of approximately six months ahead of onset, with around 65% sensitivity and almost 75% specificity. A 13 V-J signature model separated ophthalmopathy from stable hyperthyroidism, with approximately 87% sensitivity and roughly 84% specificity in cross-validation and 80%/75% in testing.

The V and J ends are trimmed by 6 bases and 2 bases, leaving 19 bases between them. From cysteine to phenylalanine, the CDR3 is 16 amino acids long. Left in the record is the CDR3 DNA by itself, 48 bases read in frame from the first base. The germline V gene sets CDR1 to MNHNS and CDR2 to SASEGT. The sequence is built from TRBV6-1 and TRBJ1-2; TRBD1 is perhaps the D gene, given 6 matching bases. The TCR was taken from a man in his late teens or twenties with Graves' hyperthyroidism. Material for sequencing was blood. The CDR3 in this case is CASSPGQLLVNYGYTF. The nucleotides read TGTGCCAGCAGCCCCGGACAGCTCCTGGTGAACTATGGCTACACCTTC.